The 15 T cell receptor beta chains below all came from one sample that was sequenced in a study of blood T cell repertoires in COVID-19. Sequencing used immunoSEQ multiplex PCR; TCRdb keeps in-frame clones, though not all of them. The repertoire holds roughly 320,000 clones, roughly 85% seen once, with 7.2% in the top ten. Sequencing was done on a sample of peripheral blood. The receptors derive from a human donor in a cohort sampled during active COVID-19.

A few counts support this clone. The J gene is TRBJ2-3, the V gene TRBV11-3; D not resolved. Germline V lookup: CDR1 SGHNT, CDR2 YENEEA. The CDR3 loop spans 14 amino acids. V was pared by 2 bases and J by 0 bases, with 6 bases between. The CDR3 sequence: CASSLRPSTDTQYF. DNA of the CDR3: TGTGCCAGCAGCTTACGTCCTAGCACAGATACGCAGTATTTT.

The V gene is TRBV6-1, the J gene TRBJ2-4; 8 bases are shared with TRBD1. The germline CDR1 and CDR2 sequences are MNHNS and SASEGT. CDR3 size: 19 residues. The junction had 11 bases not matched to a gene; V was cut back by 0 bases and J by 1 base. In DNA, the CDR3 is TGTGCCAGCAGTGAAGCCTCACAGGGGGTCTCTGCCGCCAAAAACATTCAGTACTTC. Translated: CASSEASQGVSAAKNIQYF.

This clone was seen more than once but under ten times. The V and J genes are TRBV2 and TRBJ1-5, with TRBD1 matching over 9 bases. This CDR3 has 15 amino acids. Germline V gene data show CDR1 as SNHLY and CDR2 as FYNNEI. V was pared by 3 bases and J by 3 bases, with 3 bases of the junction left unmatched. CDR3 bases: TGTGCCAGCAGTGAGGGACAGGGTTTCAATCAGCCCCAGCATTTT. Translation: CASSEGQGFNQPQHF.

The rearrangement joins TRBV19 to TRBJ1-6; TRBD1 matches 8 bases. Germline V gene data show CDR1 as LNHDA and CDR2 as SQIVND (reference sequence). The J segment lost 7 bases and the V segment lost 3 bases, leaving 5 bases of the junction unmatched. This CDR3 comprises 15 residues. This CDR3 is CASSILAGGNSPLHF. The CDR3 DNA follows: TGTGCCAGTAGTATCCTGGCAGGGGGCAATTCACCCCTCCACTTT.

In its sample, this clone was seen once. V gene TRBV9 combines with J gene TRBJ2-5, with D maybe TRBD1 (6 bases). The CDR3 length is 15 residues. Trimming left V 0 bases short and J 1 base short, with 10 bases between. Germline V gene lookup returns CDR1 SGDLS and CDR2 YYNGEE. The CDR3 DNA reads TGTGCCAGCAGCGTAGCTCAGGGGCCCCAAGAGACCCAGTACTTC. It codes for CASSVAQGPQETQYF. The variable domain in full, completed from reference TRBV9 and TRBJ2-5, reads DSGVTQTPKHLITATGQRVTLRCSPRSGDLSVYWYQQSLDQGLQFLIQYYNGEERAKGNILERFSAQQFPDLHSELNLSSLELGDSALYFCASSVAQGPQETQYFGPGTRLLVL.

The chain is built from TRBV5-6 and TRBJ1-6; D is unclear. The CDR3 is 14 residues long. Germline assignment: CDR1 SGHDT and CDR2 YYEEEE. Trimming stripped 4 bases from V and 11 bases from J, with 16 bases between. The CDR3 here is CASSIRGRLTPLHF. CDR3 DNA sequence: TGTGCCAGCAGCATCCGAGGGCGCCTCACACCCCTCCACTTT.

The gene calls are TRBV10-2 and TRBJ2-1; D uncertain. CDR1 is WSHSY, CDR2 SAAADI, per germline. This CDR3 spans 11 amino acids. V gave up 8 bases and J gave up 8 bases, with 10 bases separating them. CDR3 sequence reads: CASSRVDEQFF. CDR3 in DNA: TGCGCCAGCTCCCGCGTGGATGAGCAGTTCTTC.

The sample holds one count of this clone. The rearrangement links TRBV7-9 to TRBJ2-1, with 11 bases that match TRBD2. This CDR3 is built from 15 residues. CDR1 is SEHNR and CDR2 is FQNEAQ in the germline V gene (reference sequence). Germline trimming cut 6 bases from V and 10 bases from J; bases unmatched to any gene: 11. CDR3 sequence: CASSRRLAGTPEQFF. DNA for the CDR3: TGTGCCAGCAGTCGAAGACTAGCGGGGACCCCAGAGCAGTTCTTC.

This clone was seen more than once but under ten times. At the DNA level, this CDR3 is encoded by other sequences in the same sample as well. The V and J genes are TRBV5-1 and TRBJ2-1; unclear D gene. V was trimmed by 4 bases and J by 5 bases, leaving 4 bases between them. The CDR3 loop spans 11 amino acids. The germline V gene encodes CDR1 SGHRS and CDR2 YFSETQ. CDR3 coding DNA: TGCGCCAGCAGCCCCGACAATGAGCAGTTCTTC. Translating it yields CASSPDNEQFF.

The chain uses TRBV7-2 and TRBJ2-7; perhaps TRBD1 as D (6 bases). V shed 5 bases and J shed 5 bases, with 22 bases lying between them. The length of the CDR3 is 16 residues. In germline, CDR1 is SGHTA, CDR2 FQGNSA. CDR3 amino acids: CASSIATGNFFDEQYF. As DNA, the CDR3 is TGTGCCAGCAGCATTGCTACAGGGAATTTCTTTGACGAGCAGTACTTC.

This chain connects TRBV5-1 to TRBJ1-1, with D tentatively TRBD1 (5 bases). V was shortened by 4 bases and J by 3 bases, with 22 bases between the two germline ends. From germline, CDR1 is SGHRS and CDR2 YFSETQ. The CDR3 sequence is 17 residues long. The CDR3 DNA reads TGCGCCAGCAGCCGTCGGATGGGGGGAAAAGTGGACACTGAAGCTTTCTTT. This codes for CASSRRMGGKVDTEAFF.

The gene calls are TRBV6-5 and TRBJ2-4, with 9 bases matching TRBD1. Per germline, CDR1 MNHEY and CDR2 SVGAGI. J lost 12 bases, V lost 6 bases, and 6 bases had no gene match. The CDR3 totals 12 residues. The CDR3 DNA reads TGTGCCAGCAGCGACATGACAGGGGGTCAGTACTTC. Translating it yields CASSDMTGGQYF.

This chain links TRBV7-8 with TRBJ1-4; no clear D. The CDR3 is 15 amino acids. V lost 7 bases to trimming and J lost 5 bases, with 17 bases between them. In germline, CDR1 is SGHVS, CDR2 FQNEAQ. CDR3 protein: CASTPFGVQNEKLFF. The CDR3 DNA follows: TGTGCCAGCACCCCGTTCGGGGTCCAAAATGAAAAACTGTTTTTT.

This clone was found a few times. The J gene is TRBJ2-2, the V gene TRBV27; D gene ambiguous. CDR1 and CDR2 from the germline V gene are MNHEY and SMNVEV (reference sequence). Trimming took off 3 bases at V and 0 bases at J, with 11 bases between the two ends. The CDR3 is made up of 16 amino acids. The CDR3 DNA reads TGTGCCAGCAGTTTCCGACTTACCGCGAACACCGGGGAGCTGTTTTTT. This codes for CASSFRLTANTGELFF.

The CDR3 DNA is TGTGCCAGCTCACTACTACAGGGATCTGGGGCCAACGTCCTGACTTTC. Its protein product is CASSLLQGSGANVLTF. This chain links TRBV18 with TRBJ2-6, with a tentative D call TRBD1 (6 bases). V shed 4 bases and J shed 1 base, with 11 bases lying between them. Germline V gives CDR1 KGHSH, CDR2 LQKENI. This CDR3 has 16 residues. The full variable domain, with the rest looked up from reference TRBV18 and TRBJ2-6, is NAGVMQNPRHLVRRRGQEARLRCSPMKGHSHVYWYRQLPEEGLKFMVYLQKENIIDESGMPKERFSAEFPKEGPSILRIQQVVRGDSAAYFCASSLLQGSGANVLTFGAGSRLTVL.